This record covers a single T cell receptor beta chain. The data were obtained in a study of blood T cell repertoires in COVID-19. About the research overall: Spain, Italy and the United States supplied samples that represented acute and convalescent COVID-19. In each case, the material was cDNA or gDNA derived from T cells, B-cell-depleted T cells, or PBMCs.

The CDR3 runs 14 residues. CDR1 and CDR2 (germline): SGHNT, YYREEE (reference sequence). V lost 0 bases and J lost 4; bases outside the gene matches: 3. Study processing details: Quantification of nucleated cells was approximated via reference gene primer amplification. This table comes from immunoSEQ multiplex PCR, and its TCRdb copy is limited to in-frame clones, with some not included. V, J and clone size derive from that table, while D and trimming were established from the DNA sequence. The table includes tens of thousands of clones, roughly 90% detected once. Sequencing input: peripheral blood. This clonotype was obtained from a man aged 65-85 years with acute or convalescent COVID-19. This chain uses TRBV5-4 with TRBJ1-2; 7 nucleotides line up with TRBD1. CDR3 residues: CASSLGDRAYGYTF. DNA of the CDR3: TGTGCCAGCAGCTTGGGCGACAGGGCCTATGGCTACACCTTC.